This T cell receptor (beta chain) was profiled in a study of shared clonotypes between healthy human individuals. Study-level results: Memory subsets generally showed smaller estimated richness than naive subsets did.

Positively selected for CCR7, the CD45RO-negative cells used as naive CD8 cells excluded terminally differentiated effector memory CD45RA+ cells. In germline, CDR1 is MNHNS, CDR2 SASEGT. The V end was cut by 5 bases, the J end by 5 bases, with 18 bases between. The CDR3 is made up of 15 amino acids. To note about this clone: What it binds is unknown.

Samples underwent the assay at deep level. Several immunoSEQ 96-well plates shared each subset's DNA, each plate a replicate. The assay was immunoSEQ multiplex PCR, and TCRdb's table has in-frame clones only and misses some. The sample consists of about 1,900,000 clones, about 95% of them appearing once. Sample: naive CD8+ T cells sorted from blood. This chain joins TRBV6-1 and TRBJ1-2; tentative D call: TRBD1 (6 bases). The TCR was taken from a man aged 18-30 years in good health. CDR3 sequence reads: CASSNLDSQGYGYTF. The CDR3 DNA is TGTGCCAGCAGTAATCTGGACAGCCAAGGGTATGGCTACACCTTC.